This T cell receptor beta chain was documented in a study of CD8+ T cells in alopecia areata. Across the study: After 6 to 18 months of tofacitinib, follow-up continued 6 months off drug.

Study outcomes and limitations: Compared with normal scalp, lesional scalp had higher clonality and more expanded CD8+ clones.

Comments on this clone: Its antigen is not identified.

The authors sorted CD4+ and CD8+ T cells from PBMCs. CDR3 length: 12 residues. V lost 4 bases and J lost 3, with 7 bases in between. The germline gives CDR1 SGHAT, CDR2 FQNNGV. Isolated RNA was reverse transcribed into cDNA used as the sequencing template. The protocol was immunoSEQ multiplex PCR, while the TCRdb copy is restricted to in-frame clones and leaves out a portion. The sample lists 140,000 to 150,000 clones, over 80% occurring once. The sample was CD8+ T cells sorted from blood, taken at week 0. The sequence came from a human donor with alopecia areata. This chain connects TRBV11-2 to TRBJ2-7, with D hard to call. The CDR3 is CASSSLDYEQYF. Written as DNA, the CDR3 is TGTGCCAGCAGCTCCCTAGACTACGAGCAGTACTTC.